The present entry profiles one T cell receptor (beta chain) with its context. Original data processing: Amplification with reference gene primers provided the estimates of nucleated cell counts. Clones were sequenced by immunoSEQ multiplex PCR, and TCRdb holds only the in-frame ones, with some missing. The DNA was the basis for D and trimming; V, J and clone size are from that table. The sample gives 180,000 or so clones, about 86% of which show up once; about 8.2% is in the top ten. The sample belongs to a study of blood T cell repertoires in COVID-19. At the level of the study: COVID-19 samples collected from the United States, Italy and Spain covered acute and convalescent phases.

The germline gives CDR1 MDHEN, CDR2 SYDVKM. This CDR3 has 15 residues. V shed 4 bases, J shed 4 bases, and the junction held 7 bases outside the gene matches. The rearrangement uses TRBV28 and TRBJ1-5; 7 nucleotides match TRBD1. This sequence originates from a man aged 55 to 69 with acute or convalescent COVID-19. The material sequenced was peripheral blood. Here the CDR3 reads CASSWTGPWNQPQHF. Written as DNA, the CDR3 is TGTGCCAGCAGTTGGACAGGACCCTGGAATCAGCCCCAGCATTTT.